These 31 T cell receptor beta chains share one sample of origin, sequenced in a study of T cell clonotyping in hematopoietic cell transplantation. Repertoires were generated with immunoSEQ multiplex PCR, while TCRdb's copy carries only in-frame clones and drops some. The table lists fewer than 40,000 clones, over 75% of them singletons, with over 1.5% in the top ten. Input material: peripheral blood mononuclear cells. These receptors were taken from a woman between 40 and 55 years old in good health. Some clones in this sample may be carry-over from other donors' samples.

This sequence joins TRBV28 and TRBJ2-1; D possibly matches TRBD1 or TRBD2 (5 bases each). Trimming removed 2 bases from V and 9 bases from J, with 17 bases in between. Germline lookup yields CDR1 MDHEN and CDR2 SYDVKM. The CDR3 has 15 amino acids. Here the CDR3 DNA reads TGTGCCAGCAGTTTAGGGGCAGCGGAGGCTATTGAGCAGTTCTTC. This translates into CASSLGAAEAIEQFF.

This clone was seen a few times. The J gene is TRBJ2-2, the V gene TRBV19; 12 bases match TRBD2. This CDR3 has 16 amino acids. Germline-derived CDR1 and CDR2 are LNHDA and SQIVND (reference sequence). With 6 bases clipped from V and 7 bases from J, the junction kept 9 bases outside the gene matches. CDR3: CASRKLAGGQSGELFF. The DNA of the CDR3 is TGTGCCAGTAGGAAGCTAGCGGGAGGGCAGAGCGGGGAGCTGTTTTTT.

V usage is TRBV28 and J usage is TRBJ2-7; 7 nucleotides agree with TRBD1. Germline values: CDR1 MDHEN, CDR2 SYDVKM. V gave up 8 bases and J gave up 4 bases; unmatched junction bases: 8. The CDR3 has 13 amino acids. CDR3 in DNA: TGTGCCAGCCTCGGGACAGTGACGTACGAGCAGTACTTC. Its translation: CASLGTVTYEQYF.

This sequence joins TRBV19 and TRBJ1-1; a weak D match, TRBD1 (6 bases). Germline V gives CDR1 LNHDA, CDR2 SQIVND (reference sequence). V was pared by 2 bases and J by 3 bases, with 10 bases between. The CDR3 extends over 14 amino acids. The CDR3 here is CASSINRVDTEAFF. For the CDR3, the DNA is TGTGCCAGTAGTATAAACAGGGTTGACACTGAAGCTTTCTTT. Filled out from reference TRBV19 and TRBJ1-1, the complete variable domain reads DGGITQSPKYLFRKEGQNVTLSCEQNLNHDAMYWYRQDPGQGLRLIYYSQIVNDFQKGDIAEGYSVSREKKESFPLTVTSAQKNPTAFYLCASSINRVDTEAFFGQGTRLTVV.

The V and J genes are TRBV19 and TRBJ1-2; D not certain. Per germline, CDR1 LNHDA and CDR2 SQIVND (reference sequence). V shed 2 bases and J shed 4 bases, with 8 bases lying between them. The CDR3 loop spans 13 amino acids. This CDR3 reads CASSISRGYGYTF. CDR3 coding DNA: TGTGCCAGTAGTATAAGTAGAGGCTATGGCTACACCTTC.

The J gene is TRBJ1-1, the V gene TRBV7-2; 7 bases line up with TRBD1. CDR3 length: 15 residues. Trimming cost V 5 bases and J 4 bases; bases outside gene matches: 10. Germline V gives CDR1 SGHTA, CDR2 FQGNSA. The CDR3 DNA reads as TGTGCCAGCAGCCCACAAACAGGGGAGGGCACTGAAGCTTTCTTT. Amino acid sequence: CASSPQTGEGTEAFF. Using reference TRBV7-2 and TRBJ1-1 for the parts outside the CDR3, the full variable domain is GAGVSQSPSNKVTEKGKDVELRCDPISGHTALYWYRQSLGQGLEFLIYFQGNSAPDKSGLPSDRFSAERTGGSVSTLTIQRTQQEDSAVYLCASSPQTGEGTEAFFGQGTRLTVV.

This clone was recorded only once. The chain recombines TRBV14 with TRBJ1-5; D not resolved. CDR3 length: 17 residues. Germline CDR1 and CDR2: SGHDN and FVKESK. The V and J ends lost 1 base and 0 bases respectively, with 13 bases between them. The CDR3 coding sequence is TGTGCCAGCAGCCAAGTGGACGAGGGAAATAGCAATCAGCCCCAGCATTTT. Protein product: CASSQVDEGNSNQPQHF. The full variable domain, its missing parts supplied by reference TRBV14 and TRBJ1-5, is EAGVTQFPSHSVIEKGQTVTLRCDPISGHDNLYWYRRVMGKEIKFLLHFVKESKQDESGMPNNRFLAERTGGTYSTLKVQPAELEDSGVYFCASSQVDEGNSNQPQHFGDGTRLSIL.

This clone was seen only once. The J gene is TRBJ2-1, the V gene TRBV30; 13 positions agree with TRBD2. The V gene end was trimmed by 5 bases and the J gene end by 7 bases; junction bases not matched to a gene: 8. The CDR3 has 15 amino acids. Germline loops: CDR1 GTSNPN, CDR2 SVGIG (reference sequence). This CDR3 is CAWGGLAGRRNEQFF. The CDR3 DNA reads as TGTGCCTGGGGGGGACTAGCGGGACGTAGAAATGAGCAGTTCTTC. Using reference TRBV30 and TRBJ2-1 for the parts outside the CDR3, the full variable domain is SQTIHQWPATLVQPVGSPLSLECTVEGTSNPNLYWYRQAAGRGLQLLFYSVGIGQISSEVPQNLSASRPQDRQFILSSKKLLLSDSGFYLCAWGGLAGRRNEQFFGPGTRLTVL.

The chain employs TRBV9 and TRBJ2-5, with D uncertain. Trimming stripped 0 bases from V and 2 bases from J, with 11 bases between. The germline V gene has CDR1 SGDLS and CDR2 YYNGEE. The CDR3 loop spans 15 amino acids. The chain's CDR3 is CASSVDNSRQETQYF. CDR3 coding DNA: TGTGCCAGCAGCGTAGATAATAGCCGGCAAGAGACCCAGTACTTC.

The chain combines TRBV28 with TRBJ1-2; D uncertain. V was pared by 7 bases and J by 1 base, with 4 bases between. There are 11 residues in the CDR3. The germline V gene has CDR1 MDHEN and CDR2 SYDVKM. In DNA, the CDR3 is TGTGCCAGCACCGGTAACTATGGCTACACCTTC. Encoded protein: CASTGNYGYTF.

The chain couples TRBV27 to TRBJ2-3; D remains unclear. Trimming cost V 5 bases and J 2 bases, with 8 bases left between them. CDR1 is MNHEY and CDR2 is SMNVEV in the germline V gene (reference sequence). The CDR3 spans 13 residues. The CDR3 protein is CASSRSPTDTQYF. As DNA, the CDR3 is TGTGCCAGCAGTAGAAGCCCCACAGATACGCAGTATTTT.

The chain has TRBV5-1 and TRBJ1-1, with 7 nucleotides matching TRBD1. The CDR3 is 15 amino acids. CDR1 SGHRS and CDR2 YFSETQ come from the germline V gene. V was clipped by 2 bases and J by 3 bases; unmatched bases: 7. In nucleotides, the CDR3 is TGCGCCAGCAGCTTAACCGTAACAGGGGACACTGAAGCTTTCTTT. This codes for CASSLTVTGDTEAFF.

CDR3 sequence reads: CASKGDLAKNIQYF. CDR3 coding DNA: TGTGCCAGCAAGGGCGACTTGGCCAAAAACATTCAGTACTTC. This sequence joins TRBV2 and TRBJ2-4; D unresolved. The V and J ends lost 7 bases and 1 base respectively, with 11 bases between them. The CDR3 totals 14 residues. Per germline, CDR1 SNHLY and CDR2 FYNNEI. Based on the CDR3 plus reference TRBV2 and TRBJ2-4, the full variable domain is EPEVTQTPSHQVTQMGQEVILRCVPISNHLYFYWYRQILGQKVEFLVSFYNNEISEKSEIFDDQFSVERPDGSNFTLKIRSTKLEDSAMYFCASKGDLAKNIQYFGAGTRLSVL.

The chain links TRBV18 to TRBJ1-2; 7 positions match TRBD1. The CDR3 loop spans 14 amino acids. Looked up from germline, CDR1 is KGHSH and CDR2 is LQKENI. Trimming took 2 bases from V and 8 from J; bases not matched to a gene: 8. The CDR3 here is CASSPEGARGGYTF. The CDR3 nucleotides are TGTGCCAGCTCACCAGAGGGGGCGCGAGGAGGCTACACCTTC.

The chain carries TRBV4-3 and TRBJ2-7; D might be TRBD1 or TRBD2, each matching 6 bases. Trimming removed 4 bases from V and 4 bases from J, with 26 bases in between. The germline V gene encodes CDR1 LGHNA and CDR2 YSLEER. This CDR3 is built from 18 residues. CDR3: CASSREARGLEGGYEQYF. The CDR3 DNA reads TGCGCCAGCAGCCGAGAAGCCAGGGGCCTCGAGGGGGGATACGAGCAGTACTTC.

V gene TRBV28 combines with J gene TRBJ2-1, with 8 nucleotides matching TRBD2. The CDR3 contains 14 residues. V lost 5 bases, J lost 1 base, and 1 base stayed unmatched. In germline, CDR1 is MDHEN, CDR2 SYDVKM. Here the CDR3 DNA reads TGTGCCAGCAGTCCGGGAGGGTCCTACAATGAGCAGTTCTTC. Protein: CASSPGGSYNEQFF.

The genes are TRBV4-1 and TRBJ2-1; D unclear. Trimming pared 6 bases from V and 5 bases from J, leaving 17 bases between. CDR3 length: 15 amino acids. Per germline, CDR1 MGHRA and CDR2 YSYEKL. The CDR3 sequence: CASRLIERDNNEQFF. Here the CDR3 DNA reads TGCGCCAGCAGACTTATCGAGCGAGATAACAATGAGCAGTTCTTC.

The chain employs TRBV19 and TRBJ2-7; no firm D call. Germline lookup yields CDR1 LNHDA and CDR2 SQIVND (reference sequence). V lost 5 bases to trimming and J lost 1 base, with 12 bases between them. The CDR3 loop spans 14 amino acids. CDR3 protein: CASSPGPASYEQYF. As DNA, the CDR3 is TGTGCCAGTAGTCCCGGGCCGGCATCCTACGAGCAGTACTTC.

This chain joins TRBV20-1 and TRBJ2-7; D is undetermined. Trimming took 2 bases from V and 5 from J, leaving 4 bases between them. The CDR3 totals 10 residues. Looked up from germline, CDR1 is DFQATT and CDR2 is SNEGSKA (reference sequence). This CDR3 is CSARLDEQYF. In DNA, the CDR3 is TGCAGTGCTAGATTGGACGAGCAGTACTTC.

The V and J genes are TRBV29-1 and TRBJ2-1; the match to TRBD2 covers 7 bases. Germline-derived CDR1 and CDR2 are SQVTM and ANQGSEA. The CDR3 runs to 14 residues. J lost 4 bases, V lost 7 bases, and 10 bases had no gene match. CDR3 sequence reads: CSARPPSGYNEQFF. The CDR3 nucleotides are TGCAGCGCCCGACCCCCTAGCGGTTACAATGAGCAGTTCTTC.

The V call is TRBV13, the J call TRBJ1-5; D is uncertain. This CDR3 comprises 15 residues. The V end was cut by 5 bases, the J end by 2 bases, with 13 bases between. CDR1 is PRHDT and CDR2 is FYEKMQ in the germline V gene (reference sequence). The CDR3 loop reads CASSRSDQGNQPQHF. The CDR3 region has the DNA TGTGCCAGCAGCCGTTCAGACCAGGGCAATCAGCCCCAGCATTTT.

The J gene is TRBJ2-3, the V gene TRBV28; TRBD2 is a possible D gene (6 bases). CDR3 size: 13 residues. Germline-derived CDR1 and CDR2 are MDHEN and SYDVKM. V lost 8 bases and J 1 base, leaving 10 bases between the germline ends. CDR3 sequence: CASRTGGTDTQYF. The CDR3 DNA reads as TGTGCCAGCCGGACGGGGGGCACAGATACGCAGTATTTT.

The V gene is TRBV29-1, the J gene TRBJ2-1; D may be TRBD2 (6 bases). The CDR3 is 12 residues long. The V gene's germline CDR1 is SQVTM and CDR2 ANQGSEA. The V and J ends lost 3 bases and 10 bases respectively, with 13 bases between them. CDR3 DNA sequence: TGCAGCGTTGATGCGAGGAGGGGAGAGCAGTTCTTC. It yields the protein CSVDARRGEQFF.

V and J are TRBV7-2 and TRBJ2-7; 11 bases are shared with TRBD2. V gave up 2 bases and J gave up 13 bases; unmatched junction bases: 10. Germline loops: CDR1 SGHTA, CDR2 FQGNSA. The CDR3 sequence is 14 residues long. The CDR3 is CASSLTPSLAGVYF. The CDR3 region has the DNA TGTGCCAGCAGCTTAACCCCCTCACTAGCGGGAGTTTACTTC.

The CDR3 loop reads CASSQGLDQRPQHF. The CDR3 DNA is TGTGCCAGCAGCCAGGGACTGGACCAACGGCCCCAGCATTTT. The gene calls are TRBV7-2 and TRBJ1-5; tentative D call: TRBD1 (5 bases). Trimming took off 5 bases at V and 9 bases at J, with 17 bases between the two ends. Germline V lookup: CDR1 SGHTA, CDR2 FQGNSA. This CDR3 spans 14 amino acids.

Details on this clone: Its ends do not fully match the called genes, so a read error is possible. V and J are TRBV19 and TRBJ2-4; D might be TRBD2 (5 bases). The CDR3 is 13 amino acids. Germline CDR1 reads LNHDA; CDR2 reads SQIVND (reference sequence). CDR3 residues: CASSLDSALPGIF. CDR3 coding DNA: TGTGCCAGTAGTTTGGACTCGGCGCTCCCGGGGATTTTC.

J is TRBJ2-1 and V is TRBV4-1; perhaps TRBD2 as D (6 bases). The CDR3 has 16 amino acids. The V gene's germline CDR1 is MGHRA and CDR2 YSYEKL. V gave up 0 bases and J gave up 4 bases, with 13 bases separating them. CDR3 DNA sequence: TGCGCCAGCAGCCAAGATCCGGGAGCGGCTTACAATGAGCAGTTCTTC. This encodes CASSQDPGAAYNEQFF.

This clone was recorded only once. This chain joins TRBV28 and TRBJ1-5, with 9 bases lining up with TRBD1. The germline V gene has CDR1 MDHEN and CDR2 SYDVKM. The CDR3 consists of 15 residues. Unmatched junction bases numbered 3, after V lost 4 bases and J lost 2 bases. In nucleotides, the CDR3 is TGTGCCAGCAGTTCCGGGGACAGGGGCAATCAGCCCCAGCATTTT. Its translation: CASSSGDRGNQPQHF.

This sequence joins TRBV27 and TRBJ1-2; D is undetermined. CDR3 length: 14 amino acids. V lost 8 bases and J 4 bases, leaving 17 bases between the germline ends. Per the germline V gene, CDR1 is MNHEY and CDR2 is SMNVEV (reference sequence). CDR3 sequence: CASGAAAGTYGYTF. For the CDR3, the DNA is TGTGCCAGCGGCGCAGCTGCCGGTACCTATGGCTACACCTTC.

This clone was recorded only once. The chain couples TRBV19 to TRBJ2-7; the match to TRBD2 covers 11 bases. The CDR3 contains 15 residues. In germline, CDR1 is LNHDA, CDR2 SQIVND (reference sequence). With 3 bases clipped from V and 3 bases from J, the junction kept 4 bases outside the gene matches. The CDR3 spells CASSISLAGGYEQYF. In nucleotides, the CDR3 is TGTGCCAGTAGTATTTCGCTAGCGGGAGGCTACGAGCAGTACTTC.

V usage is TRBV2 and J usage is TRBJ1-1; perhaps TRBD1 as D (5 bases). V was trimmed by 10 bases and J by 7 bases, leaving 16 bases between them. The CDR3 runs to 12 residues. Germline V gene data show CDR1 as SNHLY and CDR2 as FYNNEI. The CDR3 bases are TGTGCCACCGGACAAGCCTTTGGTGAAGCTTTCTTT. As protein: CATGQAFGEAFF.